A selection of T cell receptor beta chains follows, all from one sample in a study of blood T cell repertoires in COVID-19. Data came from immunoSEQ multiplex PCR; TCRdb stores just in-frame clones and leaves some out. The sample lists about 100,000 clones; roughly nine tenths were seen once. Input material: peripheral blood. The receptors were sampled from a woman of 80 years or more with acute or convalescent COVID-19. CDR3s include the opening cysteine and the closing phenylalanine or tryptophan. The size field is filled for only some rows; it gives once, few, many or a size class.

v_call	clone_size	j_call	cdr3_aa
TRBV5-1	NA	TRBJ2-2	CASSLGLAGANTLTGELFF
TRBV18	NA	TRBJ1-4	CASSGWTGVNEKLFF
TRBV7-9	few	TRBJ2-1	CASSFTTSSEQFF
TRBV5-5	NA	TRBJ1-4	CASSLRTAGSGTNEKLFF
TRBV10-3	NA	TRBJ2-7	CAISEELQGSYEQYF
TRBV28	NA	TRBJ2-5	CASSFDGRGGEETQYF
TRBV7-2	NA	TRBJ2-1	CASSGRVGFGNEQFF
TRBV7-9	NA	TRBJ1-1	CASSVGQQNTEAFF
TRBV27	NA	TRBJ2-5	CASSPQWVVGDRGDETQYF
TRBV4-1	NA	TRBJ1-5	CASSQDLGVYSNQPQHF
TRBV5-1	NA	TRBJ2-2	CASSGGQGDYTGELFF
TRBV5-6	NA	TRBJ1-5	CASSLDGNNQPQHF
TRBV5-1	few	TRBJ2-3	CASSLWGVTDTQYF
TRBV5-4	NA	TRBJ1-2	CASSLEAMNYGYTF
TRBV2	NA	TRBJ2-2	CASRRTENTGELFF
TRBV7-2	NA	TRBJ2-7	CASSPSGTGGYEQYF
TRBV21-1	NA	TRBJ1-5	CARKTLGGCRDQPQHF
TRBV30	NA	TRBJ2-2	CAWGQTGWTGELFF
TRBV2	NA	TRBJ1-1	CASSSLTEAFF
TRBV10-2	NA	TRBJ2-7	CASSDLRVRQEQYF
TRBV5-4	NA	TRBJ2-1	CASSSGTSVTYNEQFF
TRBV2	NA	TRBJ2-5	CASSARRTGDGETQYF
TRBV10-3	NA	TRBJ2-1	CAIREGGAYNEQFF
TRBV12-3/TRBV12-4	NA	TRBJ1-2	CASSLGGDYGYTF
TRBV19	NA	TRBJ1-2	CASFTTGGTRGGYTF
TRBV14	NA	TRBJ1-1	CASSLDSIATLNTEAFF
TRBV15	NA	TRBJ2-4	CATSREGQGKNIQYF